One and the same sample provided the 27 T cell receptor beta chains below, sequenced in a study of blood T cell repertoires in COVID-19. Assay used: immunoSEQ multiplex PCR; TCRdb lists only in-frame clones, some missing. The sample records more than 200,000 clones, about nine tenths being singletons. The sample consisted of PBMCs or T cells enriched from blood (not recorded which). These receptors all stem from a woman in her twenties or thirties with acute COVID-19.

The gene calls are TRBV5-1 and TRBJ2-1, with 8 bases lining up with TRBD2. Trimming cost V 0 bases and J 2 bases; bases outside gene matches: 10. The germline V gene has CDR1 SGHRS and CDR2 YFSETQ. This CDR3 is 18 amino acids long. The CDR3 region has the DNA TGCGCCAGCAGCTTGGGACGGGAGGGCCGTCCTGCCTACAATGAGCAGTTCTTC. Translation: CASSLGREGRPAYNEQFF.

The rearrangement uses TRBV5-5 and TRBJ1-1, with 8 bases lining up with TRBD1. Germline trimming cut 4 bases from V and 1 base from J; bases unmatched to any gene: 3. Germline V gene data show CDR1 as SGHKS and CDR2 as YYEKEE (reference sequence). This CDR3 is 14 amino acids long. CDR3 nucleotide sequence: TGTGCCAGCAGCGTGGGACAGGCGAACACTGAAGCTTTCTTT. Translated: CASSVGQANTEAFF. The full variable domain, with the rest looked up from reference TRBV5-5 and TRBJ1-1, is DAGVTQSPTHLIKTRGQQVTLRCSPISGHKSVSWYQQVLGQGPQFIFQYYEKEERGRGNFPDRFSARQFPNYSSELNVNALLLGDSALYLCASSVGQANTEAFFGQGTRLTVV.

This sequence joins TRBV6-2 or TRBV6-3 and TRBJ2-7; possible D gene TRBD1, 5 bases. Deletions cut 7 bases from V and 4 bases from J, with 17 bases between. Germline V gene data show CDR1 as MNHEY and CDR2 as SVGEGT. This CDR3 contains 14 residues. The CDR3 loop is CASIPRQNSYEQYF. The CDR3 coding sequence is TGTGCCAGCATCCCGAGACAGAATTCATACGAGCAGTACTTC.

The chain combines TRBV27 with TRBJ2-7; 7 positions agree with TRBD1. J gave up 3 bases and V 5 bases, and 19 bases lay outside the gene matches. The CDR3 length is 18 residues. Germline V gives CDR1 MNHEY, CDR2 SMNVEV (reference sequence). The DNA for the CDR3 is TGTGCCAGCAGTCCGAACCACGCGACGGGACAGTTTTTCTACGAGCAGTACTTC. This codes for CASSPNHATGQFFYEQYF.

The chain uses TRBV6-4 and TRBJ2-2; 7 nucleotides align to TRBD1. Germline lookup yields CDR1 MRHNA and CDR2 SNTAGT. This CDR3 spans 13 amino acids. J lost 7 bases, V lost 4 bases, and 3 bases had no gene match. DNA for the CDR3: TGTGCCAGCAGTGGACAGGGTTACGGGGAGCTGTTTTTT. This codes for CASSGQGYGELFF.

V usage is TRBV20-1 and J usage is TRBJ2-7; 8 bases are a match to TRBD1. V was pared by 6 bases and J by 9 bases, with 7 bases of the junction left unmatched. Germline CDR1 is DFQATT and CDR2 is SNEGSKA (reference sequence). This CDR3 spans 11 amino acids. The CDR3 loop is CSATTGVGQYF. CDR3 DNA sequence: TGCAGTGCAACGACAGGGGTCGGGCAGTACTTC.

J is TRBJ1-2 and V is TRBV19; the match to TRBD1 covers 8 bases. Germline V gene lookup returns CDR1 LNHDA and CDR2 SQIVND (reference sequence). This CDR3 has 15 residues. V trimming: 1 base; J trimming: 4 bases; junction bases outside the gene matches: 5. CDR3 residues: CASSIGQGASYGYTF. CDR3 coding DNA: TGTGCCAGTAGTATAGGGCAGGGGGCGTCCTATGGCTACACCTTC.

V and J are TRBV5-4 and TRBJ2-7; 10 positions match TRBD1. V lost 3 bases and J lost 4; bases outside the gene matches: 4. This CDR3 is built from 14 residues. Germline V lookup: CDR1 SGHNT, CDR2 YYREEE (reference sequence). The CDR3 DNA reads TGTGCCAGCAGCTCGGACAGGGGGAGATACGAGCAGTACTTC. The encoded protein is CASSSDRGRYEQYF.

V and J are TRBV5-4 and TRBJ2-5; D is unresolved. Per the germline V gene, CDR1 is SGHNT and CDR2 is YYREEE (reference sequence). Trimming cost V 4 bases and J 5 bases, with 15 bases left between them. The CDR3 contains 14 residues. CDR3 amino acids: CASSTPLMRETQYF. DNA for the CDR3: TGTGCCAGCAGCACCCCCTTAATGCGGGAGACCCAGTACTTC.

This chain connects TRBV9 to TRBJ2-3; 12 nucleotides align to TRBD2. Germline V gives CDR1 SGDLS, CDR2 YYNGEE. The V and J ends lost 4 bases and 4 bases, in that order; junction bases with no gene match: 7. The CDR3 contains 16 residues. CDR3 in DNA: TGTGCCAGCAGCACCCGGACTAGCGGGGTTTCAGATACGCAGTATTTT. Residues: CASSTRTSGVSDTQYF.

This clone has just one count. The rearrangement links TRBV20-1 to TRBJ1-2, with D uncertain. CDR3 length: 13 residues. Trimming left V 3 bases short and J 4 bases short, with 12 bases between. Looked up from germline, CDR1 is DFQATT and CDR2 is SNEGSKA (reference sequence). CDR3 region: CSASLTGVYGYTF. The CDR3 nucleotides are TGCAGTGCTAGTCTTACCGGGGTCTATGGCTACACCTTC.

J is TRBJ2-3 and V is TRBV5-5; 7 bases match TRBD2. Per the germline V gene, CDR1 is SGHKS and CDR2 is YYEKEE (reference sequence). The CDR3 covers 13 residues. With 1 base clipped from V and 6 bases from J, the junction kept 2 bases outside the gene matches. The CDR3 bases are TGTGCCAGCAGCTTGACTAGCGCGGATACGCAGTATTTT. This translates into CASSLTSADTQYF.

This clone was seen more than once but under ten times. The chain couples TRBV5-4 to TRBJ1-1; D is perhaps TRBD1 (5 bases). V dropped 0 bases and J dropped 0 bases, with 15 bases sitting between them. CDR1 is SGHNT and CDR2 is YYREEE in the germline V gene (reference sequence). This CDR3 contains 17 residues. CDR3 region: CASSLGREASMNTEAFF. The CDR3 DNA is TGTGCCAGCAGCTTGGGCAGGGAGGCTAGCATGAACACTGAAGCTTTCTTT. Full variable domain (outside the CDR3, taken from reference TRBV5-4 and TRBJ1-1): ETGVTQSPTHLIKTRGQQVTLRCSSQSGHNTVSWYQQALGQGPQFIFQYYREEENGRGNFPPRFSGLQFPNYSSELNVNALELDDSALYLCASSLGREASMNTEAFFGQGTRLTVV.

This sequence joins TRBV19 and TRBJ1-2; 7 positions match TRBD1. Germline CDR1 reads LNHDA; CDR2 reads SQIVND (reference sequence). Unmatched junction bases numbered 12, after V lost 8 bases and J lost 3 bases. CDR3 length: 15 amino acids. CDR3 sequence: CASRPERGPYYGYTF. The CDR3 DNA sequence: TGTGCCAGTCGCCCCGAAAGGGGGCCCTACTATGGCTACACCTTC.

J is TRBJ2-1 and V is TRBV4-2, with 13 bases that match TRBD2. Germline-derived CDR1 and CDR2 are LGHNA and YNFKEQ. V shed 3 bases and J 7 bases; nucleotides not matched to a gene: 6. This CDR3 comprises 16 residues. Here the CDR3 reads CASSQETSGGMNEQFF. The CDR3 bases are TGTGCCAGCAGCCAGGAGACTAGCGGGGGGATGAATGAGCAGTTCTTC.

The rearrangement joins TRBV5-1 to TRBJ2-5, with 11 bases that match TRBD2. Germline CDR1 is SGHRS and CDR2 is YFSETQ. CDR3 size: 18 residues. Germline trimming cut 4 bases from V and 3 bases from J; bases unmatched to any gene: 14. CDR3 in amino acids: CASSRIPLIAGGKETQYF. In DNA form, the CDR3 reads TGCGCCAGCAGCCGGATCCCTCTTATAGCGGGAGGGAAAGAGACCCAGTACTTC.

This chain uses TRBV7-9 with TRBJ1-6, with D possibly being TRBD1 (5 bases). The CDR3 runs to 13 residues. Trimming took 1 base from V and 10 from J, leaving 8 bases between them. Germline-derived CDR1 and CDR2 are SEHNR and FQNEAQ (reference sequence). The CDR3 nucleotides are TGTGCCAGCAGCTTAGTGGAGGGGTCACCCCTCCACTTT. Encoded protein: CASSLVEGSPLHF.

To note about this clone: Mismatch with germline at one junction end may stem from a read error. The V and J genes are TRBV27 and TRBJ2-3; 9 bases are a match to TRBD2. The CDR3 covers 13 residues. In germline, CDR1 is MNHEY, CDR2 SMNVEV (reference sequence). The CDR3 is CASSLGPGTSLIF. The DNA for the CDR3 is TGTGCCAGCAGTTTAGGGCCCGGGACTAGCCTTATTTTT.

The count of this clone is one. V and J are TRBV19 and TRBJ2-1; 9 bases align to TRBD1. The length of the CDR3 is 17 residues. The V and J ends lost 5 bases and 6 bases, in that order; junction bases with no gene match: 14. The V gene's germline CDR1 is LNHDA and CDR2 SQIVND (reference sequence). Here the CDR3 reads CASSPRPGTGKINEQFF. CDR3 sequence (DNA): TGTGCCAGTAGTCCCAGGCCCGGGACAGGGAAGATCAATGAGCAGTTCTTC.

CDR3 amino acids: CASSSGDRVNTGELFF. CDR3 in DNA: TGCGCCAGCAGCTCGGGGGACAGGGTGAACACCGGGGAGCTGTTTTTT. The chain carries TRBV5-1 and TRBJ2-2; 9 bases align to TRBD1. CDR1 and CDR2 (germline): SGHRS, YFSETQ. The V and J ends lost 3 bases and 1 base, in that order; junction bases with no gene match: 4. The CDR3 consists of 16 residues. The variable domain in full, with the rest retrieved from reference TRBV5-1 and TRBJ2-2, is KAGVTQTPRYLIKTRGQQVTLSCSPISGHRSVSWYQQTPGQGLQFLFEYFSETQRNKGNFPGRFSGRQFSNSRSEMNVSTLELGDSALYLCASSSGDRVNTGELFFGEGSRLTVL.

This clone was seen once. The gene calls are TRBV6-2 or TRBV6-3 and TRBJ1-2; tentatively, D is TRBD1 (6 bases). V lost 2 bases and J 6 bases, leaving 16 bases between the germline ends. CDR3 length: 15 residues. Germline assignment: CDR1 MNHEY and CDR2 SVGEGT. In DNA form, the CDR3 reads TGTGCCAGCAGTTACAGGACAGATAGCATGAATGGCTACACCTTC. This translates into CASSYRTDSMNGYTF.

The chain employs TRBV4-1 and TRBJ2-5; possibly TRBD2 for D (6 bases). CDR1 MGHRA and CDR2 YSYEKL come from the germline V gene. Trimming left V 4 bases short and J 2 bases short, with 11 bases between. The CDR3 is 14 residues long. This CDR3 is CASSPKTRQETQYF. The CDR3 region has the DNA TGCGCCAGCAGCCCAAAGACTAGACAAGAGACCCAGTACTTC.

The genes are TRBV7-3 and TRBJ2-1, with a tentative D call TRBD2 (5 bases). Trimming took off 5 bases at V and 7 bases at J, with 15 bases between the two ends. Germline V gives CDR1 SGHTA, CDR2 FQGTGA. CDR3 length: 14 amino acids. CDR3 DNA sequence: TGTGCCAGCAGCCCCGGAGGCGATTGGAATGAGCAGTTCTTC. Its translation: CASSPGGDWNEQFF.

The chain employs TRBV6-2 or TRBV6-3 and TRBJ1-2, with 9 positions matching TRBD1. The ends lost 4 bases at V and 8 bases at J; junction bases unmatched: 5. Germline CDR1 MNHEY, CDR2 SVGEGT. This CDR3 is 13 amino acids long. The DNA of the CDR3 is TGTGCCAGCAGTTCCTCGGGACAGGGCGGCTACACCTTC. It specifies CASSSSGQGGYTF.

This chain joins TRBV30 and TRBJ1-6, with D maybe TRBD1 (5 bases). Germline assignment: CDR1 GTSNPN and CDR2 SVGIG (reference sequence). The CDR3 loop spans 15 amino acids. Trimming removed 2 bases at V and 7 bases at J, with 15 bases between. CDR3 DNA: TGTGCCTGGAGTTCGGCAGGGCCGAGCAATTCACCCCTCCACTTT. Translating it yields CAWSSAGPSNSPLHF.

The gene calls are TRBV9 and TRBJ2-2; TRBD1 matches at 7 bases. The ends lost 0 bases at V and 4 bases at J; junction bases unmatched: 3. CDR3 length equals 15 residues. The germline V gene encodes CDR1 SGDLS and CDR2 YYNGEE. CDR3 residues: CASSVADRATGELFF. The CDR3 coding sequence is TGTGCCAGCAGCGTAGCCGACAGGGCCACCGGGGAGCTGTTTTTT.

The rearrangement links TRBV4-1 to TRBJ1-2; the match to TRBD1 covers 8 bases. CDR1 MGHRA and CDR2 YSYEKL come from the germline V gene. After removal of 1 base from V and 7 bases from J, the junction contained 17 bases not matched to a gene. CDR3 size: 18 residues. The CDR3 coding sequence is TGCGCCAGCAGCCAAGGGGATGGACAGGGTGGTCCCCTTAGTGGCTACACCTTC. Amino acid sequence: CASSQGDGQGGPLSGYTF.